Presented here are 17 T cell receptor beta chains from one specimen sequenced in a study of blood T cell repertoires in COVID-19. Profiling relied on immunoSEQ multiplex PCR, and the TCRdb table lists in-frame clones only, not all of them. The sample has around 150,000 clones; 75% to 90% are singletons. The sample comprised peripheral blood. Receptors originate from a human donor in a cohort sampled during active COVID-19.

CDR3 protein: CASSSSPGSKNIQYF. CDR3 nucleotides: TGTGCCAGCAGTTCGTCGCCGGGATCTAAAAACATTCAGTACTTC. V usage is TRBV27 and J usage is TRBJ2-4, with D possibly TRBD2 on 5 matching bases. The CDR3 runs to 15 residues. The ends were cut back, 4 bases at V and 4 bases at J, with 14 bases in the middle. CDR1 is MNHEY and CDR2 is SMNVEV in the germline V gene (reference sequence).

Regarding this clone: Germline is not matched at one junction end, which may reflect a read error. The chain uses TRBV7-7 and TRBJ2-5; 9 nucleotides agree with TRBD1. Germline values: CDR1 SSHAT, CDR2 FNYEAQ (reference sequence). The CDR3 is made up of 14 amino acids. The CDR3 is CASSLDRGDETQYF. The DNA of the CDR3 is TGTGCTAGCAGCTTAGACAGGGGGGACGAGACCCAGTACTTC. The full variable domain, its missing parts supplied by reference TRBV7-7 and TRBJ2-5, is GAGVSQSPRYKVTKRGQDVTLRCDPISSHATLYWYQQALGQGPEFLTYFNYEAQPDKSGLPSDRFSAERPEGSISTLTIQRTEQRDSAMYRCASSLDRGDETQYFGPGTRLLVL.

This clone appeared many times. The rearrangement links TRBV30 to TRBJ2-2, with TRBD2 matching 13 bases. The V gene end was trimmed by 2 bases and the J gene end by 8 bases; junction bases not matched to a gene: 11. CDR3 length equals 17 residues. The germline V gene encodes CDR1 GTSNPN and CDR2 SVGIG (reference sequence). The CDR3 DNA is TGTGCCTGGAGTAAAAAGGGACTAGCGGGATCAATAGGGGAGCTGTTTTTT. Amino acid sequence: CAWSKKGLAGSIGELFF.

This chain connects TRBV6-5 to TRBJ1-2; 7 bases map to TRBD1. This CDR3 comprises 12 residues. Germline CDR1 MNHEY, CDR2 SVGAGI. The J segment lost 8 bases and the V segment lost 6 bases, leaving 6 bases of the junction unmatched. CDR3 region: CASSDRARGYTF. Written as DNA, the CDR3 is TGTGCCAGCAGCGACAGGGCCCGGGGCTACACCTTC.

This rearrangement joins TRBV3-1 (or the pseudogene TRBV3-2) to TRBJ2-7, with D tentatively TRBD2 (6 bases). Germline CDR1 is LGHDT and CDR2 is YNNKEL (reference sequence). V was cut by 0 bases and J by 4 bases, with 13 bases left in between. The CDR3 has 15 residues. CDR3 nucleotide sequence: TGTGCCAGCAGCCAAGATGGGGCTAGCGAATACGAGCAGTACTTC. Translated, it gives CASSQDGASEYEQYF.

The CDR3 nucleotides are TGTGCCAGCAGGCCACGGGACAGGGCTCCCGAGGAGCAGTACTTC. Translation: CASRPRDRAPEEQYF. This chain joins TRBV6-5 and TRBJ2-7, with 9 positions matching TRBD1. Germline CDR1 reads MNHEY; CDR2 reads SVGAGI. Unmatched junction bases numbered 13, after V lost 6 bases and J lost 7 bases. This CDR3 has 15 amino acids.

The chain couples TRBV6-6 to TRBJ1-5; possible D gene TRBD1, 6 bases. The CDR3 runs to 13 residues. The V gene lost 7 bases and the J gene lost 6 bases, with 13 bases spanning the gap. The germline gives CDR1 MNHNY, CDR2 SVGAGI (reference sequence). This chain's CDR3 is CASILGAGQPQHF. In DNA form, the CDR3 reads TGTGCCAGCATCCTGGGGGCCGGTCAGCCCCAGCATTTT.

The chain links TRBV6-2 or TRBV6-3 to TRBJ1-1, with a weak D call TRBD1 (6 bases). Germline lookup yields CDR1 MNHEY and CDR2 SVGEGT. The CDR3 is made up of 13 amino acids. The V and J ends lost 6 bases and 6 bases respectively, with 14 bases between them. Here the CDR3 reads CASSLGQTSEAFF. The CDR3 nucleotides are TGTGCCAGCAGCCTCGGACAGACCTCTGAAGCTTTCTTT.

V usage is TRBV6-5 and J usage is TRBJ2-3; 14 bases line up with TRBD2. Germline trimming cut 6 bases from V and 7 bases from J; bases unmatched to any gene: 3. Germline V gene lookup returns CDR1 MNHEY and CDR2 SVGAGI. The CDR3 runs 14 residues. CDR3 region: CASRTSGGDYTQYF. CDR3 in DNA: TGTGCCAGCAGGACTAGCGGGGGGGATTATACGCAGTATTTT.

In this sample, this clone turned up once. The chain carries TRBV18 and TRBJ2-2; 13 nucleotides line up with TRBD2. The germline V gene encodes CDR1 KGHSH and CDR2 LQKENI. J gave up 4 bases and V 8 bases, and 7 bases lay outside the gene matches. The CDR3 sequence is 16 residues long. The CDR3 coding sequence is TGTGCCAGCCAGACGGGACTAGCGGGGATCACCGGGGAGCTGTTTTTT. The encoded protein is CASQTGLAGITGELFF.

This clone was recorded only once. The chain joins TRBV7-2 to TRBJ2-3; D gene uncertain. Trimming cost V 7 bases and J 0 bases, with 14 bases left between them. CDR1 is SGHTA and CDR2 is FQGNSA in the germline V gene. The CDR3 runs to 15 residues. The CDR3 sequence: CASKKDFSSTDTQYF. The DNA for the CDR3 is TGTGCCAGCAAAAAAGACTTTTCTAGCACAGATACGCAGTATTTT. Supplemented by reference TRBV7-2 and TRBJ2-3, the full variable domain reads GAGVSQSPSNKVTEKGKDVELRCDPISGHTALYWYRQSLGQGLEFLIYFQGNSAPDKSGLPSDRFSAERTGGSVSTLTIQRTQQEDSAVYLCASKKDFSSTDTQYFGPGTRLTVL.

The chain couples TRBV19 to TRBJ1-2; D is unresolved. V lost 2 bases, J lost 8 bases, and 15 bases lay in between. Per the germline V gene, CDR1 is LNHDA and CDR2 is SQIVND (reference sequence). The length of the CDR3 is 14 residues. CDR3 in DNA: TGTGCCAGTAGTATAAGAGGAGCGGCTAGCGGCTACACCTTC. Protein: CASSIRGAASGYTF.

V is TRBV5-1 and J is TRBJ2-7; TRBD1 matches 11 bases. With V trimmed by 4 bases and J by 7 bases, 7 bases remained unmatched. From germline, CDR1 is SGHRS and CDR2 YFSETQ. This CDR3 has 14 residues. CDR3 amino acids: CASSQGQGAREQYF. CDR3 nucleotide sequence: TGCGCCAGCAGCCAAGGACAGGGGGCTCGAGAGCAGTACTTC.

V gene TRBV29-1 combines with J gene TRBJ2-2; D may be TRBD2 (6 bases). Trimming stripped 1 base from V and 3 bases from J, with 18 bases between. Germline V gene data show CDR1 as SQVTM and CDR2 as ANQGSEA. This CDR3 has 17 residues. The CDR3 here is CSVEGVRRGLHTGELFF. CDR3 DNA: TGCAGCGTTGAAGGGGTGCGGAGGGGCTTACACACCGGGGAGCTGTTTTTT.

In regard to this clone: This specimen includes other DNA sequences encoding the same CDR3. This chain uses TRBV5-1 with TRBJ2-5; 10 bases map to TRBD1. Germline lookup yields CDR1 SGHRS and CDR2 YFSETQ. V gave up 3 bases and J gave up 5 bases; unmatched junction bases: 4. The CDR3 length is 14 residues. CDR3 residues: CASSSGQGLETQYF. In DNA, the CDR3 is TGCGCCAGCAGCTCGGGACAGGGGCTGGAGACCCAGTACTTC.

The chain is built from TRBV12-5 and TRBJ2-1, with D possibly TRBD1 on 6 matching bases. CDR1 and CDR2 from the germline V gene are LGHNT and FRNRAP. The CDR3 totals 15 residues. V was cut by 3 bases and J by 8 bases, with 17 bases left in between. CDR3 residues: CASGFGTLKRDEQFF. CDR3 sequence (DNA): TGTGCTAGTGGTTTCGGGACACTCAAAAGGGATGAGCAGTTCTTC.

This clone was counted a few times. The chain uses TRBV3-1 (or the pseudogene TRBV3-2) and TRBJ1-6, with 7 bases that match TRBD1. Per germline, CDR1 LGHDT and CDR2 YNNKEL (reference sequence). This CDR3 is 15 amino acids long. J lost 7 bases, V lost 4 bases, and 7 bases had no gene match. In nucleotides, the CDR3 is TGTGCCAGCAGCCTCCGGGACAGCGAGAATTCACCCCTCCACTTT. Its translation is CASSLRDSENSPLHF.